The 16 T cell receptor beta chains reported below all come from one sample, sequenced in a study of blood T cell repertoires in COVID-19. Using immunoSEQ multiplex PCR, the repertoire was profiled, and TCRdb retains in-frame clones only, with some absent. The profile shows about 290,000 clones, approximately 88% of them singletons. Sequencing input: PBMCs or T cells enriched from blood (not recorded which). All receptors derive from a woman in her thirties or forties who had recovered from COVID-19.

The chain uses TRBV7-9 and TRBJ1-3, with D perhaps matching TRBD1 (5 bases). This CDR3 region has 15 residues. V lost 2 bases to trimming and J lost 0 bases, with 8 bases between them. Germline-derived CDR1 and CDR2 are SEHNR and FQNEAQ (reference sequence). CDR3: CASSLQGLSGNTIYF. The CDR3 DNA follows: TGTGCCAGCAGCTTACAGGGCCTCTCTGGAAACACCATATATTTT.

In its sample, this clone was seen a few times. The DNA for the CDR3 is TGCGCCAGCAGCTTGGCGGTGTCGGCAGACTTCACGAACACTGAAGCTTTCTTT. Translated, it gives CASSLAVSADFTNTEAFF. The chain couples TRBV5-1 to TRBJ1-1; D ambiguous. Germline assignment: CDR1 SGHRS and CDR2 YFSETQ. Trimming took 0 bases from V and 1 from J, leaving 19 bases between them. CDR3 length: 18 residues. The variable domain in full, completed from reference TRBV5-1 and TRBJ1-1, reads KAGVTQTPRYLIKTRGQQVTLSCSPISGHRSVSWYQQTPGQGLQFLFEYFSETQRNKGNFPGRFSGRQFSNSRSEMNVSTLELGDSALYLCASSLAVSADFTNTEAFFGQGTRLTVV.

The chain combines TRBV3-1 (or the pseudogene TRBV3-2) with TRBJ1-2; D remains ambiguous. The CDR3 consists of 21 residues. Deletions cut 2 bases from V and 5 bases from J, with 33 bases between. Germline CDR1 reads LGHDT; CDR2 reads YNNKEL (reference sequence). The CDR3 coding sequence is TGTGCCAGCAGCCAATCGATTCTGAAACTTGGCACCACAGAGCTACGGTATGGCTACACCTTC. This codes for CASSQSILKLGTTELRYGYTF.

CDR3 amino acids: CASSRGFGEKLFF. The CDR3 DNA is TGCGCCAGCTCCCGGGGATTCGGAGAAAAACTGTTTTTT. The chain employs TRBV5-1 and TRBJ1-4; D is unclear. The CDR3 consists of 13 residues. Trimming took 7 bases from V and 8 from J, leaving 15 bases between them. Germline lookup yields CDR1 SGHRS and CDR2 YFSETQ. The full variable domain, rest sourced from reference TRBV5-1 and TRBJ1-4, is KAGVTQTPRYLIKTRGQQVTLSCSPISGHRSVSWYQQTPGQGLQFLFEYFSETQRNKGNFPGRFSGRQFSNSRSEMNVSTLELGDSALYLCASSRGFGEKLFFGSGTQLSVL.

This chain connects TRBV7-2 to TRBJ2-1; possibly TRBD2 for D (6 bases). V was shortened by 5 bases and J by 0 bases, with 11 bases between the two germline ends. The CDR3 is 15 residues long. The germline V gene has CDR1 SGHTA and CDR2 FQGNSA. The CDR3 nucleotides read TGTGCCAGCAGCCCGGGGGTGGACTCCTACAATGAGCAGTTCTTC. Translating gives CASSPGVDSYNEQFF.

The CDR3 region has the DNA TGTGCCAGCAGCTTCGTGCCTGGCGAGACCCAGTACTTC. It codes for CASSFVPGETQYF. The chain is built from TRBV11-2 and TRBJ2-5; D is uncertain. From germline, CDR1 is SGHAT and CDR2 FQNNGV. The V and J ends lost 3 bases and 5 bases respectively, with 10 bases between them. The CDR3 sequence is 13 residues long.

This clone was seen once. J is TRBJ2-3 and V is TRBV5-1; D remains ambiguous. Germline CDR1 is SGHRS and CDR2 is YFSETQ. Trimming pared 2 bases from V and 1 base from J, leaving 20 bases between. The CDR3 is made up of 18 amino acids. Here the CDR3 DNA reads TGCGCCAGCAGCTTAACTATGCAGCCGGGTTGGGGCACAGATACGCAGTATTTT. Translating it yields CASSLTMQPGWGTDTQYF.

Here the CDR3 reads CASSPTTLGVGYTF. The CDR3 region has the DNA TGTGCCAGCTCACCCACGACGCTGGGAGTCGGCTACACCTTC. This rearrangement joins TRBV18 to TRBJ1-2; D not resolved. Per the germline V gene, CDR1 is KGHSH and CDR2 is LQKENI. The CDR3 has 14 amino acids. V lost 3 bases and J 8 bases, leaving 16 bases between the germline ends.

The V call is TRBV10-1, the J call TRBJ1-1, with TRBD1 matching over 10 bases. Looked up from germline, CDR1 is WNHNN and CDR2 is SYGVQD (reference sequence). The CDR3 runs 15 residues. Losses at the gene ends were 4 bases for V and 0 bases for J; bases not matched to a gene: 2. The CDR3 sequence: CASSGQGALNTEAFF. The CDR3 region has the DNA TGCGCCAGCAGTGGACAGGGGGCCTTGAACACTGAAGCTTTCTTT.

This chain's CDR3 is CASRGQGARGTEAFF. The CDR3 nucleotides are TGTGCCAGCAGGGGACAGGGGGCGCGGGGCACTGAAGCTTTCTTT. This chain uses TRBV6-5 with TRBJ1-1; 12 bases align to TRBD1. This CDR3 has 15 residues. The germline CDR1 and CDR2 sequences are MNHEY and SVGAGI. V lost 6 bases, J lost 4 bases, and 6 bases stayed unmatched.

This chain connects TRBV18 to TRBJ2-7; 12 bases are a match to TRBD1. This CDR3 comprises 15 residues. Germline loops: CDR1 KGHSH, CDR2 LQKENI. Unmatched junction bases numbered 5, after V lost 4 bases and J lost 4 bases. CDR3 protein: CASSQGQGAQYEQYF. In DNA form, the CDR3 reads TGTGCCAGCTCACAGGGACAGGGGGCTCAATACGAGCAGTACTTC.

For the CDR3, the DNA is TGCAGCGTTGAAACGGCGGGAGTTCGGGTCAATGAGCAGTTCTTC. This sequence encodes CSVETAGVRVNEQFF. The V gene is TRBV29-1, the J gene TRBJ2-1; 7 bases are shared with TRBD2. The CDR3 consists of 15 residues. V shed 2 bases and J 6 bases; nucleotides not matched to a gene: 10. Per germline, CDR1 SQVTM and CDR2 ANQGSEA.

This chain connects TRBV19 to TRBJ1-6; 8 nucleotides line up with TRBD1. This CDR3 contains 15 residues. The germline gives CDR1 LNHDA, CDR2 SQIVND (reference sequence). J was trimmed by 7 bases and V by 3 bases; bases with no gene match: 5. This CDR3 reads CASSIDRGTNSPLHF. DNA of the CDR3: TGTGCCAGTAGTATCGACAGGGGTACGAATTCACCCCTCCACTTT.

V usage is TRBV4-1 and J usage is TRBJ2-7, with D maybe TRBD1 (5 bases). This CDR3 has 14 amino acids. The V and J ends lost 4 bases and 4 bases respectively, with 14 bases between them. Germline V lookup: CDR1 MGHRA, CDR2 YSYEKL. CDR3 region: CASSRPGLRYEQYF. In nucleotides, the CDR3 is TGCGCCAGCAGCCGCCCAGGGTTGAGGTACGAGCAGTACTTC.

J is TRBJ2-3 and V is TRBV19, with D possibly matching TRBD1 (6 bases). Trimming cost V 3 bases and J 0 bases, with 10 bases left between them. CDR1 and CDR2 (germline): LNHDA, SQIVND (reference sequence). CDR3 length: 15 residues. The CDR3 region is CASSITGWSTDTQYF. The CDR3 coding sequence is TGTGCCAGTAGTATCACAGGGTGGAGCACAGATACGCAGTATTTT.

J is TRBJ1-2 and V is TRBV2, with 7 bases lining up with TRBD1. This CDR3 has 15 residues. Trimming cost V 6 bases and J 7 bases; bases outside gene matches: 14. CDR1 is SNHLY, CDR2 FYNNEI, per germline. The CDR3 sequence: CASSPDRALAGGYTF. DNA of the CDR3: TGTGCCAGCAGCCCCGACAGGGCGCTCGCCGGTGGCTACACCTTC.